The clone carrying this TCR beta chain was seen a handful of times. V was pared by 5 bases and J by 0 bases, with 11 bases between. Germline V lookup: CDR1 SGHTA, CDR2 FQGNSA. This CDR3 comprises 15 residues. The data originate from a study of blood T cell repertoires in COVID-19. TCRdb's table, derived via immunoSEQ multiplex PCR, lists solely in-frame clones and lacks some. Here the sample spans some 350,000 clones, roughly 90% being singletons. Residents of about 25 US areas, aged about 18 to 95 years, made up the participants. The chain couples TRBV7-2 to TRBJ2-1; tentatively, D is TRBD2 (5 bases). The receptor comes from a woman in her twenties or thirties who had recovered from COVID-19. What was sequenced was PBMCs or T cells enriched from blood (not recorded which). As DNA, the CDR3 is TGTGCCAGCAGCATCCATCGGGACTCCTACAATGAGCAGTTCTTC. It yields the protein CASSIHRDSYNEQFF. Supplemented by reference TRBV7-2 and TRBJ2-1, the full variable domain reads GAGVSQSPSNKVTEKGKDVELRCDPISGHTALYWYRQSLGQGLEFLIYFQGNSAPDKSGLPSDRFSAERTGGSVSTLTIQRTQQEDSAVYLCASSIHRDSYNEQFFGPGTRLTVL.